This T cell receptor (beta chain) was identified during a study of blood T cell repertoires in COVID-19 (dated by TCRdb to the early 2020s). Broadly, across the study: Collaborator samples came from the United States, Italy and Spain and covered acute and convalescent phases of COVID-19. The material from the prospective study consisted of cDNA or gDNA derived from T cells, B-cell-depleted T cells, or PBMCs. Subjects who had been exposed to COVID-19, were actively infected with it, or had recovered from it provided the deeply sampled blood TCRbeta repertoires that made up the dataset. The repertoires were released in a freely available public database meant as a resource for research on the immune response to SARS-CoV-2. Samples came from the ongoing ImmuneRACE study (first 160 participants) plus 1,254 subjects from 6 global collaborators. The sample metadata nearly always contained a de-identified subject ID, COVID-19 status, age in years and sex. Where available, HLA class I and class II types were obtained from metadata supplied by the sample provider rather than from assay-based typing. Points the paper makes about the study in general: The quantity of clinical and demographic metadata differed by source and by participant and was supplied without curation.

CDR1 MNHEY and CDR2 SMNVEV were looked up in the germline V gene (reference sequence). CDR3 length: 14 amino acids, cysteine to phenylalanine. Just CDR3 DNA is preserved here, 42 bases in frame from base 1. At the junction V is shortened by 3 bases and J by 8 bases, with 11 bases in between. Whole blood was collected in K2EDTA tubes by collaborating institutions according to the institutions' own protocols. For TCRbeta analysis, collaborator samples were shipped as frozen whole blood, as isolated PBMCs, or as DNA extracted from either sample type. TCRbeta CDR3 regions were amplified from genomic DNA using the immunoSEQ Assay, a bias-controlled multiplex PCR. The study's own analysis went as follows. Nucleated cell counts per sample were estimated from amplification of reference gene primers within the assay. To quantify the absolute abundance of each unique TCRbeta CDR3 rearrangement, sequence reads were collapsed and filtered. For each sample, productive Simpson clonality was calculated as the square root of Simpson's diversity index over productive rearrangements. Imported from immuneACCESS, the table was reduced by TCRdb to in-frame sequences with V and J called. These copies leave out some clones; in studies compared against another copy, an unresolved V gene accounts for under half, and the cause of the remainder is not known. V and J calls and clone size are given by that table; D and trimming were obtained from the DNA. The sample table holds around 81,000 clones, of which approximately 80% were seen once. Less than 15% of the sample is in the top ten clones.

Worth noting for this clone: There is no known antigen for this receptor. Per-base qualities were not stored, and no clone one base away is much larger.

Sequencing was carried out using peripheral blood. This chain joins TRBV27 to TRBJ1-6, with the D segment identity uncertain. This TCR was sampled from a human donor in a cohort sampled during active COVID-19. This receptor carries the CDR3 CASSFEGWDSPLHF. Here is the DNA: TGTGCCAGCAGTTTTGAGGGCTGGGATTCACCCCTCCACTTT.